Listed below are T cell receptor beta chains from one sample, sequenced in a study of T cells in Graves' hyperthyroidism and ophthalmopathy. TCRdb reprocessed the multiplex PCR reads with MiXCR, giving one entry per CDR3 protein. In the table there are about 520,000 distinct CDR3 sequences, less than 25% of which are singletons. Sequenced input: blood. The receptors here all came from a young woman with Graves' ophthalmopathy. Each CDR3 is given with its conserved first and last residue. Fields, in order: clone size, V gene, D gene, J gene, CDR3 DNA, CDR3 protein. D genes are given only for firm matches. Clone size is given for some rows only: seen once, a few or many times, or a class if the clone is expanded.

>few|TRBV7-9|-|TRBJ2-2
TGTGCCAGCAGGCAAGTTAGCTCCGGGGAGCTGTTTTTT
CASRQVSSGELFF
>many|TRBV29-1|-|TRBJ1-1
TGCAGCGTGGCCCTCAGGGGTCTGAACACTGAAGCTTTCTTT
CSVALRGLNTEAFF
>-|TRBV6-1|-|TRBJ1-1
TGTGCCAGCAGAAAACCGGGACGGAGTGAAGCTTTCTTT
CASRKPGRSEAFF
>-|TRBV20-1|TRBD2|TRBJ2-7
TGCAGTGCCCACACTAGCGGGGGCTCCTACGAGCAGTACTTC
CSAHTSGGSYEQYF
>many|TRBV6-5|-|TRBJ2-7
TGTGCCAGCAGTTTAAACAGGGATGTGCAGTACTTC
CASSLNRDVQYF
>-|TRBV2|-|TRBJ2-7
TGTGCCAGCAGCTCGGATATCTACGAGCAGTACTTC
CASSSDIYEQYF
>many|TRBV19|-|TRBJ1-1
TGTGCCAGTAGTACCCTGTGGACTGAAGCTTTCTTT
CASSTLWTEAFF
>-|TRBV28|TRBD1|TRBJ1-2
TGTGCCAGCAGCTCTCCTACCCACAGGGGCTATTTTGGCTACACCTTC
CASSSPTHRGYFGYTF
>-|TRBV7-9|-|TRBJ2-4
TGTGCCAGCAGCCCCATCGGGGGTGGGTCGGCCAAAAACATTCAGTACTTC
CASSPIGGGSAKNIQYF
>few|TRBV2|-|TRBJ1-1
TGTGCCAGCAGTGACATAAACACTGAAGCTTTCTTT
CASSDINTEAFF
>-|TRBV11-1|-|TRBJ1-5
TGTGCCAGCTCCCAACCCGCCCTACGGCATCAGCCCCAGCATTTT
CASSQPALRHQPQHF
>many|TRBV27|-|TRBJ1-1
TGTGCCAGCAGTTTACAGGGATATACCACTGAAGCTTTCTTT
CASSLQGYTTEAFF
>many|TRBV28|TRBD1|TRBJ2-7
TGTGCCAGCAGCCGCAGAACAGGGGATCCCCCCTACGAGCAGTACTTC
CASSRRTGDPPYEQYF
>many|TRBV6-5|-|TRBJ2-7
TGTGCCAGCAGTTCGGACCGGATCCTCGCCTACGAGCAGTACTTC
CASSSDRILAYEQYF
>few|TRBV29-1|-|TRBJ2-7
TGCAGCGTTGCTCCGGGGCCTTCTCCCTACGAGCAGTACTTC
CSVAPGPSPYEQYF
>-|TRBV6-1|-|TRBJ1-1
TGTGCCAGCAGGGAGGTGAAAGGGACTGAAGCTTTCTTT
CASREVKGTEAFF